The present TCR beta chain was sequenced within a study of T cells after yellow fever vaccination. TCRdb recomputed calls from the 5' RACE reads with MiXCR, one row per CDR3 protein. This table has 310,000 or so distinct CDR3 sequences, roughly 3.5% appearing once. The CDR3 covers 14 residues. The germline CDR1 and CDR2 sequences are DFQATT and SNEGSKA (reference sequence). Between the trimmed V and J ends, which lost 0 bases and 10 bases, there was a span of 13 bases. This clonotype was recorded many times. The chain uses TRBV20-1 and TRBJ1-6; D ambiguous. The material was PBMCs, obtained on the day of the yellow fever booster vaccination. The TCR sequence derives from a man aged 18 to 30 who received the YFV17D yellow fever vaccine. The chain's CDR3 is CSARDGRTFSPLHF. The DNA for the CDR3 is TGCAGTGCTAGAGATGGCAGGACGTTCTCACCCCTCCACTTT.